This TCR beta chain came from a study of T cell responses to AZD1222 COVID-19 vaccine. Study-level points and caveats: Spike-specific TCR breadth and depth grew following two AZD1222 doses.

TCRdb's copy holds only in-frame clones and misses some; the assay was immunoSEQ multiplex PCR. This table holds some 120,000 clones, around 85% found once. About this clone: Its matching antigen is unknown.

From germline, CDR1 is SNHLY and CDR2 FYNNEI. Trimming stripped 3 bases from V and 4 bases from J, with 9 bases between. This CDR3 comprises 13 residues. Source: peripheral blood, taken on day 0 of AZD1222 vaccination. The V call is TRBV2, the J call TRBJ1-1, with D possibly TRBD1 on 5 matching bases. This receptor was obtained from an adult in good health. The CDR3 spells CASSDGGVTEAFF. The CDR3 bases are TGTGCCAGCAGTGACGGGGGGGTCACTGAAGCTTTCTTT.